Listed here are 10 T cell receptor beta chains from one sample, sequenced in a study of blood T cells in healthy people across ages. Next came a second PCR, run for roughly 6 to 11 cycles, which used a sample-barcoded 5' primer along with a J-beta primer mix. TCRdb passed the 5' RACE reads through MiXCR, listing each CDR3 protein once. This sample has some 670,000 distinct CDR3 sequences, with roughly half found just once. The sequenced sample consisted of blood. These receptors were collected from a woman of 80 years or more in good health.

On this clonotype: At one of its ends the junction is not consistent with the germline gene, which may arise from a read error. The chain couples TRBV5-1 to TRBJ2-5, with a tentative D call TRBD1 (5 bases). The CDR3 is 14 amino acids. Germline V gene lookup returns CDR1 SGHRS and CDR2 YFSETQ. The CDR3 bases are TGCACCAGCAGCTTCAGGGCTTTCGAAGAGACCCAGTACTTC. Protein sequence: CTSSFRAFEETQYF.

In regard to this clonotype: This could be a read error, since a much larger clone is one nucleotide away. The chain carries TRBV3-1 and TRBJ2-5; maybe TRBD2 (6 bases). V dropped 1 base and J dropped 11 bases, with 26 bases sitting between them. The length of the CDR3 is 17 residues. The germline gives CDR1 LGHDT, CDR2 YNNKEL (reference sequence). Written as DNA, the CDR3 is TGTGCCAGCAGCCAAGCGACGGGCGGGATCCGGTACAATGAGCAGTACTTC. It specifies CASSQATGGIRYNEQYF.

The genes are TRBV20-1 and TRBJ1-5; no reliable D call. Trimming cost V 3 bases and J 4 bases, with 16 bases left between them. The CDR3 is 15 residues long. CDR1 is DFQATT and CDR2 is SNEGSKA in the germline V gene (reference sequence). The CDR3 DNA follows: TGCAGTGCTAGTACGGTAGTGGGGATTAATCAGCCCCAGCATTTT. Translating it yields CSASTVVGINQPQHF.

This clonotype was counted once. The rearrangement uses TRBV7-8 and TRBJ2-3; TRBD2 is a possible D gene (6 bases). V was shortened by 5 bases and J by 2 bases, with 20 bases between the two germline ends. CDR3 length: 17 residues. Germline-derived CDR1 and CDR2 are SGHVS and FQNEAQ. CDR3 loop: CASSGHTGTGDTDTQYF. The CDR3 DNA follows: TGTGCCAGCAGCGGGCATACCGGGACTGGCGACACAGATACGCAGTATTTT.

At least ten counts were recorded for this clonotype. The chain links TRBV18 to TRBJ2-1, with 9 bases fitting TRBD1. Unmatched junction bases numbered 12, after V lost 8 bases and J lost 7 bases. CDR3 size: 15 residues. CDR1 is KGHSH and CDR2 is LQKENI in the germline V gene. CDR3 sequence (DNA): TGTGCCAGCGGAACTCGGGACAGGGTGGAAAATGAGCAGTTCTTC. Translation: CASGTRDRVENEQFF.

This clonotype turned up a few times. The chain is built from TRBV7-2 and TRBJ2-5; 9 nucleotides align to TRBD1. The CDR3 extends over 15 amino acids. Trimming cost V 4 bases and J 4 bases; bases outside gene matches: 7. Germline CDR1 SGHTA, CDR2 FQGNSA. CDR3 residues: CASSYTGGLGETQYF. As DNA, the CDR3 is TGTGCCAGCAGCTACACAGGGGGCCTGGGAGAGACCCAGTACTTC.

V gene TRBV12-3 or TRBV12-4 combines with J gene TRBJ2-3; 12 bases align to TRBD1. The length of the CDR3 is 15 residues. Unmatched junction bases numbered 1, after V lost 0 bases and J lost 6 bases. The CDR3 DNA reads as TGTGCCAGCAGTTTAGCGGGACAGGGGGCGGATACGCAGTATTTT. Protein: CASSLAGQGADTQYF.

This clonotype was counted ten times or more. J is TRBJ2-3 and V is TRBV6-5; TRBD1 is a possible D gene (5 bases). V lost 6 bases, J lost 2 bases, and 9 bases lay in between. This CDR3 spans 13 amino acids. Germline V CDR1 and CDR2: MNHEY, SVGAGI. In DNA, the CDR3 is TGTGCCAGCAGCCCACAGGTCACAGATACGCAGTATTTT. This gives the protein CASSPQVTDTQYF.

This CDR3 reads CASTSGVLSSYEQYF. The DNA of the CDR3 is TGCGCCAGCACCTCAGGGGTCCTCAGCTCCTACGAGCAGTACTTC. This chain connects TRBV5-1 to TRBJ2-7, with D possibly matching TRBD1 (6 bases). The V end lost 6 bases, the J end lost 0 bases, and 16 bases lay between the germline ends. Germline V CDR1 and CDR2: SGHRS, YFSETQ. CDR3 length equals 15 residues.

The count of this clonotype is one. A much larger clone lies one base from this, so it may be a read error. The chain combines TRBV7-2 with TRBJ2-1, with D uncertain. In germline, CDR1 is SGHTA, CDR2 FQGNSA. This CDR3 region has 12 residues. The CDR3 is CAGSLSESEQFF. In DNA, the CDR3 is TGTGCCGGCAGCTTATCCGAAAGTGAGCAGTTCTTC.